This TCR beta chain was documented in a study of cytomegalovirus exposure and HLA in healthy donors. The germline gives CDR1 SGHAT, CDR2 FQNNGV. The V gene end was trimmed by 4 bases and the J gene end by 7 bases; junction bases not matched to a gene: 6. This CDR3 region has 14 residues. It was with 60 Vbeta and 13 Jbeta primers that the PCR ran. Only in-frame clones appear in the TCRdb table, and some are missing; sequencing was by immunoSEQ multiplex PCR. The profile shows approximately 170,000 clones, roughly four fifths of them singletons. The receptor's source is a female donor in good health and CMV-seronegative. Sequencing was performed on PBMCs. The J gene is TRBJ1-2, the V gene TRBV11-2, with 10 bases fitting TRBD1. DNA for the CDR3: TGTGCCAGCAGCTCCCAGGGACAGGGGTTTGGCTACACCTTC. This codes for CASSSQGQGFGYTF.